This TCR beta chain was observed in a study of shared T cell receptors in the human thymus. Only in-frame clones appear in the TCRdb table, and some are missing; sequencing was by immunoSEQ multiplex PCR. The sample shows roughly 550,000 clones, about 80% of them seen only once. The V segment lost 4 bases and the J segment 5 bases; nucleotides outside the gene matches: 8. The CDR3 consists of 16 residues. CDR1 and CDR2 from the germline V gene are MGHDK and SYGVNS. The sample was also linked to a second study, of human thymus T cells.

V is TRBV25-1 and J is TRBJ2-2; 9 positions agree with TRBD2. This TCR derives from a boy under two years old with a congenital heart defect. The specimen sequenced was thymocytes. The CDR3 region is CASSGLAGKLTGELFF. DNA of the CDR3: TGTGCCAGCAGTGGCCTAGCGGGAAAGTTAACCGGGGAGCTGTTTTTT. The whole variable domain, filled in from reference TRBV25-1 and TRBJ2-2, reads EADIYQTPRYLVIGTGKKITLECSQTMGHDKMYWYQQDPGMELHLIHYSYGVNSTEKGDLSSESTVSRIRTEHFPLTLESARPSHTSQYLCASSGLAGKLTGELFFGEGSRLTVL.